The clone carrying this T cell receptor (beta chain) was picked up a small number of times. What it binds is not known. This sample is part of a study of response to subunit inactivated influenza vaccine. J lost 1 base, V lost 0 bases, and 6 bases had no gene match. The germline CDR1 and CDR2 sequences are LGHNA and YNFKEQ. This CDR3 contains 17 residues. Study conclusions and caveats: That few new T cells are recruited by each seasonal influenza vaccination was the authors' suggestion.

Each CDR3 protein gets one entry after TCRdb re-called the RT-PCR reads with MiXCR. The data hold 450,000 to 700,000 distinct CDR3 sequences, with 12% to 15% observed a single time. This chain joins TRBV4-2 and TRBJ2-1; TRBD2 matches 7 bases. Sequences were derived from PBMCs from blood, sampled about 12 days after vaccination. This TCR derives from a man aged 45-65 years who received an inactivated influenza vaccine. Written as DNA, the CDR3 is TGTGCCAGCAGCCAAGAGAGGAGCGGGAATTCCTACAATGAGCAGTTCTTC. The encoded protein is CASSQERSGNSYNEQFF.